A selection of T cell receptor beta chains follows, all from one sample in a study of OX40 agonist ivuxolimab in advanced cancers. This table comes from immunoSEQ multiplex PCR, and its TCRdb copy is limited to in-frame clones, with some not included. The sample carries over 95,000 clones, about 90% recorded once. The source material was CD4+ or CD8+ T cells sorted from blood, sampled in a trial of the OX40 agonist ivuxolimab. The origin of the receptors is an adult with an advanced solid tumor such as melanoma, head and neck, liver or kidney cancer. Each CDR3 is given with its conserved first and last residue. The D gene is left open where the match is weak. Expanded clones get a size class; other rows say once, few or many, or leave the size out.

>-|TRBV5-6|TRBJ1-5|12|-
TGTGCCAGCAGCTTGGGTCCGGGAGCCCAGCATTTT
CASSLGPGAQHF
>TRBD1|TRBV4-3|TRBJ1-2|12|once
TGCGCCAGCAGCGTACAGGGGGGAGGCTACACCTTC
CASSVQGGGYTF
>-|TRBV10-3|TRBJ1-2|12|once
TGTGCCATCAGTTTTTCAGGGAAGGGCTACACCTTC
CAISFSGKGYTF
>-|TRBV9|TRBJ2-2|17|-
TGTGCCAGCAGCGTAGCCGCCTCTACAGCTAGCTTAGAGGAGCTGTTTTTT
CASSVAASTASLEELFF
>TRBD1|TRBV27|TRBJ2-2|17|-
TGTGCCAGCAGTTTAAAAAGAGGGGGCTTCGGCACCGGGGAGCTGTTTTTT
CASSLKRGGFGTGELFF
>-|TRBV19|TRBJ2-2|11|-
TGTGCCAGTACCGGCAGCGGGGAGCTGTTTTTT
CASTGSGELFF
>TRBD1|TRBV2|TRBJ1-1|14|-
TGTGCCAGCAGGCGGACAGGGACGTACACTGAAGCTTTCTTT
CASRRTGTYTEAFF
>TRBD1|TRBV9|TRBJ1-4|17|-
TGTGCCAGCAGCGGAGGGGATACGACAGGGTGGAGTGAAAAACTGTTTTTT
CASSGGDTTGWSEKLFF
>TRBD2|TRBV29-1|TRBJ2-2|16|-
TGCAGCGTTGAAACCCCGGCGGGGGGGAACACCGGGGAGCTGTTTTTT
CSVETPAGGNTGELFF
>-|TRBV4-3|TRBJ2-3|15|once
TGCGCCAGCAGCAAAGGGCCAACTAGCACAGATACGCAGTATTTT
CASSKGPTSTDTQYF
>-|TRBV18|TRBJ1-1|15|-
TGTGCCAGCTCACCATCTAGAACGGACCACACTGAAGCTTTCTTT
CASSPSRTDHTEAFF
>TRBD2|TRBV7-8|TRBJ2-7|15|-
TGTGCCAGCAGCTTTGGACTAGCGGGGGGGTACGAGCAGTACTTC
CASSFGLAGGYEQYF
>-|TRBV27|TRBJ2-2|14|-
TGTGCCAGCAGTTCGGCGTGGGGGACCGGGGAGCTGTTTTTT
CASSSAWGTGELFF
>-|TRBV6-5|TRBJ2-3|15|-
TGTGCCAGCAGTTACTCCCGGGACGTTAAAGATACGCAGTATTTT
CASSYSRDVKDTQYF
>TRBD2|TRBV27|TRBJ2-1|15|-
TGTGCCAGCAGTTATAATAGCGGGGGGTACAATGAGCAGTTCTTC
CASSYNSGGYNEQFF
>TRBD2|TRBV6-5|TRBJ2-3|13|-
TGTGCCAGCAGACCCGGGAGGCTGGATACGCAGTATTTT
CASRPGRLDTQYF
>TRBD2|TRBV4-1|TRBJ2-7|17|-
TGCGCCAGCAGCAGGGGTGGGGGTGCGGGGGGACACTACGAGCAGTACTTC
CASSRGGGAGGHYEQYF
>TRBD1|TRBV7-2|TRBJ1-3|14|-
TGTGCCAGCAGCTCGACAGGGGCTCGAAACACCATATATTTT
CASSSTGARNTIYF
>-|TRBV11-1|TRBJ1-5|13|-
TGTGCCAGCAGCTTAGGAATCAATCAGCCCCAGCATTTT
CASSLGINQPQHF
>TRBD1|TRBV7-2|TRBJ1-2|14|-
TGTGCCAGCAGTCCCCGGGACAGAGAGAATGGCTACACCTTC
CASSPRDRENGYTF
>-|TRBV28|TRBJ1-6|18|-
TGTGCCAGCACCCTCACCACAGGCCCTACCCTATATTATTCACCCCTCCACTTT
CASTLTTGPTLYYSPLHF
>TRBD1|TRBV6-5|TRBJ1-1|13|few
TGTGCCAGCAGGGAACCAAGGACAGGGGAAGCTTTCTTT
CASREPRTGEAFF
>-|TRBV21-1|TRBJ1-1|16|-
TGTGCCAGCCCGGTGTCGGGGGGATGTGTGAACACTGAAGCTTTCTTT
CASPVSGGCVNTEAFF
>-|TRBV18|TRBJ1-1|14|-
TGTGCCAGCTCACCATATGCTGAGGGCACTGAAGCTTTCTTT
CASSPYAEGTEAFF
>TRBD1|TRBV6-5|TRBJ1-2|14|-
TGTGCCAGCAGCCCTGGGACAGCCCGGTATGGCTACACCTTC
CASSPGTARYGYTF
>TRBD1|TRBV7-3|TRBJ2-1|14|-
TGTGCCAGCAGCCCCGGGACAGAAAACAATGAGCAGTTCTTC
CASSPGTENNEQFF
>-|TRBV7-9|TRBJ2-1|12|-
TGTGCCAGCAGCTTAGTAGCCAATGAGCAGTTCTTC
CASSLVANEQFF
>-|TRBV5-4|TRBJ2-5|15|-
TGTGCCAGCAGCCCTGGGCCCCGAACGGAGAAGACCCAGTACTTC
CASSPGPRTEKTQYF
>-|TRBV7-3|TRBJ1-1|14|-
TGTGCCAGCAGCTTGTTACCCCTGAACACTGAAGCTTTCTTT
CASSLLPLNTEAFF
>-|TRBV6-5|TRBJ1-2|16|-
TGTGCCAGCAGTTACTCGGTGGCTTATACTAACTATGGCTACACCTTC
CASSYSVAYTNYGYTF
>-|TRBV9|TRBJ1-2|13|-
TGTGCCAGCAGCGTAGAGCAATCTATGGGCTACACCTTC
CASSVEQSMGYTF
>-|TRBV7-2|TRBJ2-1|14|-
TGTGCCAGCAGCTTAGCGCTTATTTACAATGAGCAGTTCTTC
CASSLALIYNEQFF
>TRBD2|TRBV9|TRBJ2-6|20|-
TGTGCCAGCAGCGTAGTGGGGCTAGCGGGTTCGTTTGCTGGGGCCAACGTCCTGACTTTC
CASSVVGLAGSFAGANVLTF
>-|TRBV5-1|TRBJ1-1|13|-
TGCGCCAGCAGCTTTTGGGGGGACACTGAAGCTTTCTTT
CASSFWGDTEAFF
>-|TRBV11-2|TRBJ1-1|15|-
TGTGCCAGCAGCTTATTATCGTTGAGGGGGTTTGAAGCTTTCTTT
CASSLLSLRGFEAFF
>-|TRBV10-1|TRBJ1-5|13|-
TGCGCCACCGCTCAGGGGCTGAATCAGCCCCAGCATTTT
CATAQGLNQPQHF
>-|TRBV7-9|TRBJ2-3|14|few
TGTGCCAGCAGCTTAGAGGGACTCACAGATACGCAGTATTTT
CASSLEGLTDTQYF
>-|TRBV9|TRBJ1-2|12|-
TGTGCCAGCAGCGTAGAGGGTAGGGGCTACACCTTC
CASSVEGRGYTF
>TRBD1|TRBV10-3|TRBJ2-7|14|once
TGTGCCATCAGTGAGTCAGGGGGCAGGAACGAGCAGTACTTC
CAISESGGRNEQYF
>TRBD2|TRBV30|TRBJ2-7|12|-
TGTGCCTTCACTAGCGGGGGTTACGAGCAGTACTTC
CAFTSGGYEQYF
>-|TRBV28|TRBJ2-7|13|-
TGTGCCAGCAGTTTGGGAGGACCCTACGAGCAGTACTTC
CASSLGGPYEQYF
>-|TRBV7-3|TRBJ2-1|16|-
TGTGCCAGCAGCTTAACGGACGCTAGCTCCTACAATGAGCAGTTCTTC
CASSLTDASSYNEQFF
>-|TRBV7-8|TRBJ1-1|14|-
TGTGCCAGCAGCCTTTTTGAGAGGAGGACTGAAGCTTTCTTT
CASSLFERRTEAFF
>-|TRBV6-1|TRBJ2-5|13|-
TGTGCCAGCAGCGAGGGGGTCCGGGAGACCCAGTACTTC
CASSEGVRETQYF
>-|TRBV10-2|TRBJ1-2|11|-
TGCGCCACCGGTCAGGGAGGCGGCTACACCTTC
CATGQGGGYTF
>-|TRBV11-3|TRBJ2-2|14|once
TGTGCCAGCAGCCCCCGAATGAACACCGGGGAGCTGTTTTTT
CASSPRMNTGELFF
>-|TRBV4-1|TRBJ2-4|13|-
TGCGCCAGCAGCCCGGGGACTCCAAACATTCAGTACTTC
CASSPGTPNIQYF
>TRBD2|TRBV5-1|TRBJ2-3|15|-
TGCGCCAGCAGCCCAACGGGGGGGCCCACAGATACGCAGTATTTT
CASSPTGGPTDTQYF
>-|TRBV19|TRBJ1-5|14|few
TGTGCCAGTAGTGAGTTCCAGCCCAATCAGCCCCAGCATTTT
CASSEFQPNQPQHF
>TRBD1|TRBV28|TRBJ1-5|14|-
TGTGCCAGCAGTCCGCAGGGGGCGGCTCAGCCCCAGCATTTT
CASSPQGAAQPQHF